The source of this TCR beta chain is a study of T cell responses to AZD1222 COVID-19 vaccine. Trimming removed 0 bases from V and 9 bases from J, with 11 bases in between. The CDR3 length is 14 residues. Germline V CDR1 and CDR2: MGHRA, YSYEKL. Regarding this clone: Its antigen remains unknown.

Profiling relied on immunoSEQ multiplex PCR, and the TCRdb table lists in-frame clones only, not all of them. Of some 89,000 clones listed, roughly 90% are singletons. Broader study findings: At study baseline, merely six AZD1222 recipients were seropositive.

The material was peripheral blood, obtained on day 0 of AZD1222 vaccination. This TCR came from an adult in good health. This chain joins TRBV4-1 and TRBJ1-4; D unclear. CDR3 sequence: CASSQDLSGKKLFF. The CDR3, as DNA: TGCGCCAGCAGCCAAGATCTGTCAGGCAAAAAACTGTTTTTT.